Below are 2 T cell receptor beta chains sequenced from a single sample in a study of T cell repertoires in cytomegalovirus infection. TCRdb re-derived calls from the reads in MiXCR, one entry per CDR3 protein. This table holds 150,000 to 200,000 distinct CDR3 sequences, 28% found once. The sequenced sample was PBMCs. The receptors originated from a human donor in good health (CMV status not recorded). Some clones in this sample may be carry-over from other donors' samples.

Points on this clonotype: At one boundary the junction diverges from the germline segment, which might be a read error. The genes are TRBV7-6 and TRBJ1-3; weak D call: TRBD1 (5 bases). The V gene's germline CDR1 is SGHVS and CDR2 FNYEAQ. This CDR3 spans 16 amino acids. The CDR3 region has the DNA TGTGCCAGCAGATTAGGTTTAAGGGGACCTACCAACACCATATATTTT. Translating gives CASRLGLRGPTNTIYF.

The V call is TRBV20-1, the J call TRBJ2-2; 12 nucleotides line up with TRBD2. Trimming took 6 bases from V and 4 from J; bases not matched to a gene: 6. The length of the CDR3 is 15 residues. Germline CDR1 DFQATT, CDR2 SNEGSKA (reference sequence). The CDR3 reads CSAETSGSSTGELFF. DNA of the CDR3: TGCAGTGCCGAGACTAGCGGGAGCTCCACCGGGGAGCTGTTTTTT.